What follows are 16 T cell receptor beta chains derived from one specimen sequenced in a study of blood T cell repertoires in COVID-19. Clones were sequenced by immunoSEQ multiplex PCR, and TCRdb holds only the in-frame ones, with some missing. The sample includes approximately 160,000 clones, over 60% of them seen just once. The sequenced material came from peripheral blood. The receptors originated from a man in his sixties with acute or convalescent COVID-19.

The rearrangement uses TRBV7-9 and TRBJ2-3; 10 nucleotides align to TRBD1. The V segment lost 5 bases and the J segment 2 bases; nucleotides outside the gene matches: 10. CDR3 size: 17 residues. Germline loops: CDR1 SEHNR, CDR2 FQNEAQ (reference sequence). CDR3 amino acids: CASSPGEGQGYTDTQYF. Written as DNA, the CDR3 is TGTGCCAGCAGCCCGGGGGAGGGACAGGGGTACACAGATACGCAGTATTTT.

The chain has TRBV2 and TRBJ1-1; 7 bases match TRBD1. Germline loops: CDR1 SNHLY, CDR2 FYNNEI. The CDR3 contains 15 residues. The V segment lost 5 bases and the J segment 2 bases; nucleotides outside the gene matches: 8. CDR3 in DNA: TGTGCCAGCAGTTATACCGGGACAGTAAACACTGAAGCTTTCTTT. Amino acid sequence: CASSYTGTVNTEAFF.

Only a few counts were recorded for this clone. The rearrangement uses TRBV2 and TRBJ2-1, with 10 nucleotides matching TRBD2. Germline V gives CDR1 SNHLY, CDR2 FYNNEI. V lost 4 bases, J lost 6 bases, and 0 bases stayed unmatched. The CDR3 consists of 13 residues. CDR3 bases: TGTGCCAGCAGTGGGACTAGCGGCAATGAGCAGTTCTTC. It specifies CASSGTSGNEQFF.

For the CDR3, the DNA is TGTGCCAGCAGCCTTCAGCGGGGCGAACAAGAGACCCAGTACTTC. Amino acid sequence: CASSLQRGEQETQYF. V gene TRBV3-1 (or the pseudogene TRBV3-2) combines with J gene TRBJ2-5, with 7 bases that match TRBD2. Per germline, CDR1 LGHDT and CDR2 YNNKEL (reference sequence). The CDR3 has 15 residues. The ends lost 4 bases at V and 2 bases at J; junction bases unmatched: 7.

The chain couples TRBV18 to TRBJ1-2; 7 bases are shared with TRBD1. CDR1 and CDR2 (germline): KGHSH, LQKENI. The length of the CDR3 is 14 residues. Trimming removed 3 bases from V and 4 bases from J; junction bases left unmatched: 5. The CDR3 spells CASSPWDSSYGYTF. The CDR3 coding sequence is TGTGCCAGCTCACCTTGGGACAGCTCCTATGGCTACACCTTC.

The chain is built from TRBV15 and TRBJ1-1; maybe TRBD1 (6 bases). CDR3 length: 14 amino acids. Deletions cut 7 bases from V and 1 base from J, with 13 bases between. Germline lookup yields CDR1 LNHNV and CDR2 YYDKDF (reference sequence). CDR3 sequence: CATTPGGANTEAFF. The CDR3 nucleotides are TGTGCCACCACCCCGGGGGGGGCGAACACTGAAGCTTTCTTT.

This chain uses TRBV5-6 with TRBJ2-1, with D maybe TRBD2 (5 bases). The CDR3 runs 14 residues. V lost 2 bases to trimming and J lost 0 bases, with 6 bases between them. The germline CDR1 and CDR2 sequences are SGHDT and YYEEEE. Here the CDR3 DNA reads TGTGCCAGCAGCTTCGGGGTCTCCTACAATGAGCAGTTCTTC. Translation gives CASSFGVSYNEQFF.

The rearrangement joins TRBV4-1 to TRBJ2-1, with 8 bases matching TRBD1. Germline V gene lookup returns CDR1 MGHRA and CDR2 YSYEKL. The junction had 6 bases not matched to a gene; V was cut back by 1 base and J by 7 bases. This CDR3 region has 15 residues. In DNA form, the CDR3 reads TGCGCCAGCAGCCAAGGACAGGGGTGGCGGAATGAGCAGTTCTTC. This translates into CASSQGQGWRNEQFF.

The genes are TRBV7-9 and TRBJ2-7; D perhaps matches TRBD1 (6 bases). Trimming stripped 5 bases from V and 3 bases from J, with 11 bases between. Germline CDR1 reads SEHNR; CDR2 reads FQNEAQ (reference sequence). The CDR3 consists of 13 residues. The chain's CDR3 is CASSRPQGYEQYF. In DNA form, the CDR3 reads TGTGCCAGCAGCCGACCACAGGGCTACGAGCAGTACTTC.

This clone is a singleton in its sample. V gene TRBV11-2 combines with J gene TRBJ2-3, with TRBD1 matching 9 bases. Losses at the gene ends were 7 bases for V and 4 bases for J; bases not matched to a gene: 3. The CDR3 length is 13 residues. From germline, CDR1 is SGHAT and CDR2 FQNNGV. CDR3 sequence (DNA): TGTGCCAGCAAACGGACAGGGGCAGATACGCAGTATTTT. Amino acids: CASKRTGADTQYF.

The genes are TRBV5-6 and TRBJ1-5; 8 positions match TRBD1. The CDR3 is made up of 15 amino acids. V trimming: 4 bases; J trimming: 0 bases; junction bases outside the gene matches: 3. Germline CDR1 and CDR2: SGHDT and YYEEEE. The DNA for the CDR3 is TGTGCCAGCAGCAAGACAGGGGATAGCAATCAGCCCCAGCATTTT. It yields the protein CASSKTGDSNQPQHF.

The gene calls are TRBV19 and TRBJ1-2; D is undetermined. Trimming shortened V by 10 bases and J by 1 base, and 7 bases separated the two germline ends. CDR3 length equals 11 residues. CDR1 and CDR2 (germline): LNHDA, SQIVND (reference sequence). The CDR3 sequence: CATYGNYGYTF. The DNA of the CDR3 is TGTGCCACCTACGGTAACTATGGCTACACCTTC.

The rearrangement links TRBV18 to TRBJ1-2; 11 bases line up with TRBD1. V shed 3 bases and J 6 bases; nucleotides not matched to a gene: 3. From germline, CDR1 is KGHSH and CDR2 LQKENI. CDR3 size: 14 residues. CDR3 DNA sequence: TGTGCCAGCTCACCCTCGGGACAGGGGGATGGCTACACCTTC. Residues: CASSPSGQGDGYTF.

J is TRBJ2-1 and V is TRBV10-1, with 8 bases that match TRBD2. V shed 9 bases and J 9 bases; nucleotides not matched to a gene: 13. The CDR3 is made up of 14 amino acids. The V gene's germline CDR1 is WNHNN and CDR2 SYGVQD (reference sequence). CDR3 in DNA: TGCGCCAGAAATCGGGGGGGCCAGGTGATTGAGCAGTTCTTC. This translates into CARNRGGQVIEQFF.

The V gene is TRBV5-6, the J gene TRBJ2-7, with 7 nucleotides matching TRBD2. CDR1 is SGHDT, CDR2 YYEEEE, per germline. The CDR3 is made up of 15 amino acids. V lost 2 bases to trimming and J lost 4 bases; unmatched junction nucleotides: 9. The chain's CDR3 is CASSLPFVSGYEQYF. In DNA form, the CDR3 reads TGTGCCAGCAGCTTACCTTTTGTTAGCGGGTACGAGCAGTACTTC.

The chain recombines TRBV2 with TRBJ2-1; D not certain. In germline, CDR1 is SNHLY, CDR2 FYNNEI. This CDR3 has 17 amino acids. The V end was cut by 3 bases, the J end by 0 bases, with 15 bases between. CDR3 amino acids: CASSDPLSTSSYNEQFF. The CDR3 DNA reads as TGTGCCAGCAGTGACCCCTTATCCACGAGCTCCTACAATGAGCAGTTCTTC.